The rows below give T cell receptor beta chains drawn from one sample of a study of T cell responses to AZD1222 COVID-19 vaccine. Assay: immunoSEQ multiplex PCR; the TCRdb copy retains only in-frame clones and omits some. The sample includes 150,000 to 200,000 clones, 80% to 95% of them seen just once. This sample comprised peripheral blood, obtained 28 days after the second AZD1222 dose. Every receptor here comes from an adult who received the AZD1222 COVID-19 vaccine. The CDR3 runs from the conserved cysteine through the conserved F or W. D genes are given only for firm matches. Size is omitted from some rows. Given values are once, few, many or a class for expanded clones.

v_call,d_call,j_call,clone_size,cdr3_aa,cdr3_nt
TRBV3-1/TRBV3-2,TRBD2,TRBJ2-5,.,CASSGAGEPGTQYF,TGTGCCAGCAGTGGAGCGGGGGAACCGGGGACCCAGTACTTC
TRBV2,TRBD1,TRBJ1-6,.,CASSVSGQGASPLHF,TGTGCCAGCAGTGTTTCGGGACAGGGGGCTTCACCCCTCCACTTT
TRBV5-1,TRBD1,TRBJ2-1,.,CASSSQIRTGTYNEQFF,TGCGCCAGCAGCTCCCAGATAAGGACAGGGACGTACAATGAGCAGTTCTTC
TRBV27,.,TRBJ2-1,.,CASSHNRVGNEQFF,TGTGCCAGCAGTCATAACAGGGTTGGGAATGAGCAGTTCTTC
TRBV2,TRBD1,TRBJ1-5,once,CASQEAGGQRNQPQHF,TGTGCCAGCCAAGAAGCGGGGGGACAGAGAAATCAGCCCCAGCATTTT
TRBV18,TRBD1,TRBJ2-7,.,CASSPPGRGIYEQYF,TGTGCCAGCTCACCACCCGGCAGGGGGATCTACGAGCAGTACTTC
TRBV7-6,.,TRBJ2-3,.,CASSDRDKDTQYF,TGTGCCAGCAGCGACCGGGACAAAGATACGCAGTATTTT
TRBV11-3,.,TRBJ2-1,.,CASASGSSYNEQFF,TGTGCCAGCGCCTCCGGGAGCTCCTACAATGAGCAGTTCTTC
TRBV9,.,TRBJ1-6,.,CASSVGFLGNSPLHF,TGTGCCAGCAGCGTAGGGTTTTTGGGGAATTCACCCCTCCACTTT
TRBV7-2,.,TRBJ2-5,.,CASSLVARDQETQYF,TGTGCCAGCAGCTTAGTGGCCAGGGACCAAGAGACCCAGTACTTC
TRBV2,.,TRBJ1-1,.,CASRRESNTEAFF,TGTGCCAGCAGGAGGGAGAGTAACACTGAAGCTTTCTTT
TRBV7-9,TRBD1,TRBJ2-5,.,CASSVGTGSQETQYF,TGTGCCAGCAGCGTCGGGACAGGGTCTCAAGAGACCCAGTACTTC
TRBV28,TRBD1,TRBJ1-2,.,CASSTPGGPRKGYTF,TGTGCCAGCAGTACCCCAGGGGGACCTAGGAAAGGCTACACCTTC